The clone carrying this T cell receptor (beta chain) was detected only a few times. Samples were assayed with immunoSEQ v3.0 at survey level. Some clones are missing from TCRdb's copy, which holds only in-frame ones; the method was immunoSEQ multiplex PCR. The repertoire has 25,000 to 30,000 clones, 80% to 85% of them found once; the top ten carry about 10%. These data belong to a study of long-term antiretroviral therapy in people with HIV. No fewer than two post-ART and no fewer than one pre-ART PBMC samples existed for each donor. This sample comprised unsorted PBMCs, obtained 0.8 years before starting antiretroviral therapy. The source of this sequence is a young man with HIV.

Here the CDR3 reads CASSEGIWSLSETNEKLFF. DNA for the CDR3: TGTGCCAGCAGTGAAGGAATCTGGTCCCTCAGCGAAACCAACGAAAAACTGTTTTTT. This sequence joins TRBV2 and TRBJ1-4; D unresolved. V lost 1 base to trimming and J lost 8 bases, with 26 bases between them. Germline V gene data show CDR1 as SNHLY and CDR2 as FYNNEI. The CDR3 has 19 residues.